This T cell receptor beta chain was sequenced in a study of early stage breast cancer tumors. Study background: ER+/PR+/HER2- status applied to about 70% of the 16 invasive breast tumors.

Each sample had two DNA replicates, around 0.53 ug blood or roughly 1.4 ug tissue. Generated by immunoSEQ multiplex PCR, the TCRdb table keeps only in-frame clones and is missing some. Of tens of thousands of clones listed, 70% to 80% are singletons. This CDR3 spans 17 amino acids. Looked up from germline, CDR1 is MNHEY and CDR2 is SMNVEV (reference sequence). J gave up 3 bases and V 2 bases, and 11 bases lay outside the gene matches. This receptor was obtained from a person aged 30-39 years with breast cancer. The genes are TRBV27 and TRBJ2-7; the match to TRBD2 covers 9 bases. The sequenced material came from blood. CDR3 residues: CASSLKVGASGIYEQYF. The CDR3 nucleotides are TGTGCCAGCAGTTTAAAGGTCGGGGCTAGCGGGATCTACGAGCAGTACTTC.